This T cell receptor (beta chain) was captured by sequencing in a study of OX40 agonist ivuxolimab in advanced cancers. TCRdb's table, derived via immunoSEQ multiplex PCR, lists solely in-frame clones and lacks some. The sample has 65,000 to 95,000 clones, 89% seen once. This CDR3 contains 17 residues. Germline-derived CDR1 and CDR2 are PRHDT and FYEKMQ (reference sequence). Unmatched junction bases numbered 10, after V lost 1 base and J lost 5 bases. This clone was seen only once. Sequenced material: CD4+ or CD8+ T cells sorted from blood, taken in a trial of the OX40 agonist ivuxolimab. The chain is built from TRBV13 and TRBJ2-1, with 8 bases fitting TRBD2. The TCR sequence derives from an adult with an advanced solid tumor such as melanoma, head and neck, liver or kidney cancer. CDR3 in DNA: TGTGCCAGCAGCTTAGTCCCTCAAGCGGGAGTCAACAATGAGCAGTTCTTC. Protein sequence: CASSLVPQAGVNNEQFF.